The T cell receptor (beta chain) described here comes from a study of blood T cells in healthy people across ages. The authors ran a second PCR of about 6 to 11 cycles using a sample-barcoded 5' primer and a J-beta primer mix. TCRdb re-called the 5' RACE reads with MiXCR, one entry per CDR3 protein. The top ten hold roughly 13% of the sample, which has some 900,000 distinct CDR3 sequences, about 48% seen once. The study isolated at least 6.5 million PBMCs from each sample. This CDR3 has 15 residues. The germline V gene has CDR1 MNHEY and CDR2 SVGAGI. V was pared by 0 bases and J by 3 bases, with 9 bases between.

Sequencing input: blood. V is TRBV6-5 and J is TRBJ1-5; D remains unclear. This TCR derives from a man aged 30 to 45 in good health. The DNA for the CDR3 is TGTGCCAGCAGTTACTCAGGTAGTAACAATCAGCCCCAGCATTTT. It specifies CASSYSGSNNQPQHF.